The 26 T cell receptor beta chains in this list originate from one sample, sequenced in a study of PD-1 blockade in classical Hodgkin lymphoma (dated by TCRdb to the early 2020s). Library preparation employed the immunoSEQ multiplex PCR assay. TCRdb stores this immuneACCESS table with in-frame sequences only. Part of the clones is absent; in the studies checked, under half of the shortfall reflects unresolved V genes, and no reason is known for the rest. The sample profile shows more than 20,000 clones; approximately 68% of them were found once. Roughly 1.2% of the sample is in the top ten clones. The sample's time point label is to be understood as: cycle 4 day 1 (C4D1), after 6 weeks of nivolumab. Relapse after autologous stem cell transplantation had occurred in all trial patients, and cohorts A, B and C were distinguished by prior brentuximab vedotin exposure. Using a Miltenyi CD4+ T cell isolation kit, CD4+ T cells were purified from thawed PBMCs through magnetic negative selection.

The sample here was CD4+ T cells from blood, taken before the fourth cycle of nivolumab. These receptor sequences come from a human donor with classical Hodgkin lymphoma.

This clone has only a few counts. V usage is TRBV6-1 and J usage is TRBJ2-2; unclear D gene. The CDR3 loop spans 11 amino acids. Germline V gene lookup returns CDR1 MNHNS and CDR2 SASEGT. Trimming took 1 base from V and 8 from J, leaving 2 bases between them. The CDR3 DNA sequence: TGTGCCAGCAGTGAAGTTGGGGAGCTGTTTTTT. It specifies CASSEVGELFF.

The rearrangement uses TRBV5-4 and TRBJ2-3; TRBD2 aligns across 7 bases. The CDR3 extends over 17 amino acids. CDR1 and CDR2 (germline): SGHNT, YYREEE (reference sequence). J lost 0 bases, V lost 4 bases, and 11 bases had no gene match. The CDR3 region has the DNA TGTGCCAGCAGCCCCCCCTTCGGGACTACAAGCACAGATACGCAGTATTTT. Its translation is CASSPPFGTTSTDTQYF. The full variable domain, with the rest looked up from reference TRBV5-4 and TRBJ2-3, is ETGVTQSPTHLIKTRGQQVTLRCSSQSGHNTVSWYQQALGQGPQFIFQYYREEENGRGNFPPRFSGLQFPNYSSELNVNALELDDSALYLCASSPPFGTTSTDTQYFGPGTRLTVL.

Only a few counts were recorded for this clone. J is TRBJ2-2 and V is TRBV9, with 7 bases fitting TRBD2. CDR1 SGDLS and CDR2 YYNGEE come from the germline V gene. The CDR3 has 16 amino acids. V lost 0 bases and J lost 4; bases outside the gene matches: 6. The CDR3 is CASSVEPSGITGELFF. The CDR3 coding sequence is TGTGCCAGCAGCGTAGAACCTAGCGGTATCACCGGGGAGCTGTTTTTT.

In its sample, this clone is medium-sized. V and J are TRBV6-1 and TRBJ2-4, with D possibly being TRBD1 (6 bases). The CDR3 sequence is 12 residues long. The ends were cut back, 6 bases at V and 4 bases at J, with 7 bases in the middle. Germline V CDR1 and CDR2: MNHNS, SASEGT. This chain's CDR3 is CASSGTKNIQYF. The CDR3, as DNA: TGTGCCAGCAGCGGGACAAAAAACATTCAGTACTTC.

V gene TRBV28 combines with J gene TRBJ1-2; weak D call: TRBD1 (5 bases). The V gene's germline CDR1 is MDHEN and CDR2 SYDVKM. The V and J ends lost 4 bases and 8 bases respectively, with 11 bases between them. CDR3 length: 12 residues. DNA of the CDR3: TGTGCCAGCAGTTCCGACAGTTTCGGCTACACCTTC. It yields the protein CASSSDSFGYTF.

Here the CDR3 reads CAWSVPGAKNIQYF. The CDR3 region has the DNA TGTGCCTGGAGTGTACCGGGAGCCAAAAACATTCAGTACTTC. The rearrangement joins TRBV30 to TRBJ2-4; D gene uncertain. The CDR3 loop spans 14 amino acids. Germline V lookup: CDR1 GTSNPN, CDR2 SVGIG (reference sequence). V was clipped by 0 bases and J by 0 bases, with 6 bases between them.

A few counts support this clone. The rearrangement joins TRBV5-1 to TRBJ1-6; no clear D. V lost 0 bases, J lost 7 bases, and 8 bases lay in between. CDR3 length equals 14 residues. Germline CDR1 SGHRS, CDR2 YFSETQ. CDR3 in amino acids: CASSLEPGNSPLHF. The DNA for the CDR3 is TGCGCCAGCAGCTTGGAACCCGGCAATTCACCCCTCCACTTT.

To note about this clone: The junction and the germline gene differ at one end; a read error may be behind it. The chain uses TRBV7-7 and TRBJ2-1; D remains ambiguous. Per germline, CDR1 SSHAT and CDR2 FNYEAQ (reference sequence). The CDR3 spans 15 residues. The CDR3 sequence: CASSHPTTLNNEQFF. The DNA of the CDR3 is TGTGCTAGCAGCCACCCTACAACCCTGAATAATGAGCAGTTCTTC.

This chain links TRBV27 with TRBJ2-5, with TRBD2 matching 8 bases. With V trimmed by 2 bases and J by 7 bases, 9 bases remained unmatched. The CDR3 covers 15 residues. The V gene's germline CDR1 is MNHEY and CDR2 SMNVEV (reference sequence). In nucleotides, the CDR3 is TGTGCCAGCAGTTTAAGAGCGGGGGCCTTGGGGACCCAGTACTTC. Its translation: CASSLRAGALGTQYF.

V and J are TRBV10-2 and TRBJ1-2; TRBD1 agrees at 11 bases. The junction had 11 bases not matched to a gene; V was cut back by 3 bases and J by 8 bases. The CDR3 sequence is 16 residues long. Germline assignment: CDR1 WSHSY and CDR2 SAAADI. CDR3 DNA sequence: TGCGCCAGCAGTGATGCAACCGGACAGGGGGCAAGGGGCTACACCTTC. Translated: CASSDATGQGARGYTF.

The CDR3 here is CASSLAGRDNSPLHF. The CDR3 coding sequence is TGCGCCAGCAGCTTGGCTGGAAGGGATAATTCACCCCTCCACTTT. The chain employs TRBV5-1 and TRBJ1-6; the D is unclear. Germline CDR1 SGHRS, CDR2 YFSETQ. The CDR3 sequence is 15 residues long. Trimming left V 0 bases short and J 5 bases short, with 9 bases between.

This CDR3 is CASSATGSTDTQYF. The CDR3 DNA reads TGTGCCAGCAGCGCGACGGGCAGCACAGATACGCAGTATTTT. V gene TRBV6-4 combines with J gene TRBJ2-3; D gene ambiguous. The germline CDR1 and CDR2 sequences are MRHNA and SNTAGT. This CDR3 comprises 14 residues. Trimming stripped 6 bases from V and 0 bases from J, with 10 bases between.

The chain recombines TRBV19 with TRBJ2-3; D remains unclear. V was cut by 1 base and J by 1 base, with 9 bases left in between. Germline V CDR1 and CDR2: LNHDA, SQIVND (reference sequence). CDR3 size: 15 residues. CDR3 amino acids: CASSIAQYGTDTQYF. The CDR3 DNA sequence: TGTGCCAGTAGTATAGCTCAGTATGGCACAGATACGCAGTATTTT. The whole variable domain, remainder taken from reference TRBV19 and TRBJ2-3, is DGGITQSPKYLFRKEGQNVTLSCEQNLNHDAMYWYRQDPGQGLRLIYYSQIVNDFQKGDIAEGYSVSREKKESFPLTVTSAQKNPTAFYLCASSIAQYGTDTQYFGPGTRLTVL.

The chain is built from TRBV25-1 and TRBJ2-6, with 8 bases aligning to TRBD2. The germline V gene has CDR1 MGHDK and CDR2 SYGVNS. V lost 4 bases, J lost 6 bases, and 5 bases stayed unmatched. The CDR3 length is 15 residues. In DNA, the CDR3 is TGTGCCAGCAGTGGACGGGGGGGATTGGCCAACGTCCTGACTTTC. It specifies CASSGRGGLANVLTF. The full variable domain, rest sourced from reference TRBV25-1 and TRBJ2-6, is EADIYQTPRYLVIGTGKKITLECSQTMGHDKMYWYQQDPGMELHLIHYSYGVNSTEKGDLSSESTVSRIRTEHFPLTLESARPSHTSQYLCASSGRGGLANVLTFGAGSRLTVL.

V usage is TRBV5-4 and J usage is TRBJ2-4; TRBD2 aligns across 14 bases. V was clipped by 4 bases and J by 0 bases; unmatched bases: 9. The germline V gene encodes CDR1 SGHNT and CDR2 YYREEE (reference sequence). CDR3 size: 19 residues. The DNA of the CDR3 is TGTGCCAGCAGCCTAGGACTAGCGGGGGGTATGCTAGCCAAAAACATTCAGTACTTC. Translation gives CASSLGLAGGMLAKNIQYF.

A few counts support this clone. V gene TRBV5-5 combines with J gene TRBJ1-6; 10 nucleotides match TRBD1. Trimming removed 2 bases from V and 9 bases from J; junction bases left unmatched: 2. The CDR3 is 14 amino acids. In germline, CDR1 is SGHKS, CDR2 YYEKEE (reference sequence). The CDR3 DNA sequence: TGTGCCAGCAGCTTCGGGACAGGGGTTTCACCCCTCCACTTT. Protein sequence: CASSFGTGVSPLHF.

CDR3 in amino acids: CASSIAGINEQFF. The DNA for the CDR3 is TGCGCCAGCAGCATAGCGGGGATCAATGAGCAGTTCTTC. The rearrangement joins TRBV5-1 to TRBJ2-1; 8 nucleotides align to TRBD2. Trimming removed 4 bases from V and 6 bases from J; junction bases left unmatched: 3. The CDR3 sequence is 13 residues long. Germline V gives CDR1 SGHRS, CDR2 YFSETQ.

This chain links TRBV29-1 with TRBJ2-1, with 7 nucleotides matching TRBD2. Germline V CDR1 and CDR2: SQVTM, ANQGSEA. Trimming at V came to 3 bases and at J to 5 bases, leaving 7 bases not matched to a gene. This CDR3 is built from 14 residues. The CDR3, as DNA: TGCAGCGTTGAGACTAGCCCGCTGGACAATGAGCAGTTCTTC. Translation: CSVETSPLDNEQFF.

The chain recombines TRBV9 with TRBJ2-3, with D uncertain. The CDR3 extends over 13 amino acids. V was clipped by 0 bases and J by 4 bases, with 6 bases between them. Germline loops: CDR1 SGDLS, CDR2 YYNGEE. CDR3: CASSVVSADTQYF. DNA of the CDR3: TGTGCCAGCAGCGTAGTGTCGGCAGATACGCAGTATTTT.

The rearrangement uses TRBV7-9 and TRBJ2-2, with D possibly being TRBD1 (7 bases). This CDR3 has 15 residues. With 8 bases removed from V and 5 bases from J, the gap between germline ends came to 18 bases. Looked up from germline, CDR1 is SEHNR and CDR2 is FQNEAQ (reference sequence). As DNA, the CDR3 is TGTGCCAGCTTACGGGAGACAGGGAGGACCGGGGAGCTGTTTTTT. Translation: CASLRETGRTGELFF. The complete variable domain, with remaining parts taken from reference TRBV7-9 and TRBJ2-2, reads DTGVSQNPRHKITKRGQNVTFRCDPISEHNRLYWYRQTLGQGPEFLTYFQNEAQLEKSRLLSDRFSAERPKGSFSTLEIQRTEQGDSAMYLCASLRETGRTGELFFGEGSRLTVL.

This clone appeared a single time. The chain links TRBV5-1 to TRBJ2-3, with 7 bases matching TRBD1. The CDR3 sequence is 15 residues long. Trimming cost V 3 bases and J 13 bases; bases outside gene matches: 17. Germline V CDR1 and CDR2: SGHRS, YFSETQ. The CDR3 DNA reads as TGCGCCAGCAGCTCAGAAGTGGGACAGTTATTCGGCAAGTATTTT. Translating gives CASSSEVGQLFGKYF.

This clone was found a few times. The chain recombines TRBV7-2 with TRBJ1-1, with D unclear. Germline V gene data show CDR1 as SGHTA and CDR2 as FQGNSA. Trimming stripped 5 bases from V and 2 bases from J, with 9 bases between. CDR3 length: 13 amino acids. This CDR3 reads CASSQTVNTEAFF. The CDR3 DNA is TGTGCCAGCAGCCAGACGGTAAACACTGAAGCTTTCTTT.

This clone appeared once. CDR3 in DNA: TGCGCCAGCAGCTTGGCGGTGGGGACAGGGGCTTTGGCCCAGTACTTC. This sequence encodes CASSLAVGTGALAQYF. The rearrangement joins TRBV5-1 to TRBJ2-5; 10 nucleotides match TRBD1. Germline V CDR1 and CDR2: SGHRS, YFSETQ. This CDR3 contains 16 residues. With V trimmed by 0 bases and J by 9 bases, 11 bases remained unmatched. Full variable domain (rest looked up from reference TRBV5-1 and TRBJ2-5): KAGVTQTPRYLIKTRGQQVTLSCSPISGHRSVSWYQQTPGQGLQFLFEYFSETQRNKGNFPGRFSGRQFSNSRSEMNVSTLELGDSALYLCASSLAVGTGALAQYFGPGTRLLVL.

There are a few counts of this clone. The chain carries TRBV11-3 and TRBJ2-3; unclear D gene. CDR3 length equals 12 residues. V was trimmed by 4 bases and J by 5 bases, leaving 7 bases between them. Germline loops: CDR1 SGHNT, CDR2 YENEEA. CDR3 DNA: TGTGCCAGCAGCTCAAACCTAGATACGCAGTATTTT. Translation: CASSSNLDTQYF.

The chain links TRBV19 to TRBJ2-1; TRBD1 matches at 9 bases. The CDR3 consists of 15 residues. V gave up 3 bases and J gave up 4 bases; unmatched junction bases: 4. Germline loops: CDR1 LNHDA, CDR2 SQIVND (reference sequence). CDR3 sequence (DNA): TGTGCCAGTAGTATCGGGACAGGGATATACAATGAGCAGTTCTTC. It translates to CASSIGTGIYNEQFF.

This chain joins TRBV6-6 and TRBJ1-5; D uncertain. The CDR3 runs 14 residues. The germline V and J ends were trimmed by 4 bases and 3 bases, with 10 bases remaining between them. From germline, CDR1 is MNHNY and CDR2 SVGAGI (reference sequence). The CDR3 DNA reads TGTGCCAGCAGTTTACTGGGGTCCAATCAGCCCCAGCATTTT. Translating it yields CASSLLGSNQPQHF.